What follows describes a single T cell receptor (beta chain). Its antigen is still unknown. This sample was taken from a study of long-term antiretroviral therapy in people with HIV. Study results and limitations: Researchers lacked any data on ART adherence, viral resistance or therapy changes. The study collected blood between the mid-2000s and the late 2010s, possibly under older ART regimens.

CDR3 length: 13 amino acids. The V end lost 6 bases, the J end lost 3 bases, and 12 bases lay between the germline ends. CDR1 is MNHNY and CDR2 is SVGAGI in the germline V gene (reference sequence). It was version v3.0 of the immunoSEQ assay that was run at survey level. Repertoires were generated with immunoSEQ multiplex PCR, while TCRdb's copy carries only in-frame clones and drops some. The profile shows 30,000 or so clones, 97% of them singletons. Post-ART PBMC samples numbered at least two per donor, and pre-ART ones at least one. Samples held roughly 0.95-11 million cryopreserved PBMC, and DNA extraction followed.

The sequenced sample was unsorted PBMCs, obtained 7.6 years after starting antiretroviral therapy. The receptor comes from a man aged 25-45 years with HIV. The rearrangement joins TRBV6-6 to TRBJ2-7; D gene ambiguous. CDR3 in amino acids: CASSYSAGYEQYF. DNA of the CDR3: TGTGCCAGCAGCTACAGCGCCGGCTACGAGCAGTACTTC.